This note documents a single T cell receptor beta chain sequence. The same CDR3 is also encoded by other DNA sequences in this sample. The CDR3 consists of 12 residues. Germline values: CDR1 LNHDA, CDR2 SQIVND (reference sequence). V lost 6 bases to trimming and J lost 3 bases; unmatched junction nucleotides: 1. The source of the sample is a study of blood T cell repertoires in COVID-19. Profiled with immunoSEQ multiplex PCR; TCRdb holds only in-frame clones, not every one. The table lists hundreds of thousands of clones, 85% to 90% of them singletons. Sequencing used PBMCs or T cells enriched from blood (not recorded which). The TCR was taken from a man younger than 35 who had recovered from COVID-19. The chain carries TRBV19 and TRBJ2-7; 8 nucleotides align to TRBD2. CDR3 DNA sequence: TGTGCCAGTAGCGGGGGGGGCTACGAGCAGTACTTC. The encoded protein is CASSGGGYEQYF.